This passage covers 12 T cell receptor beta chains from one sample sequenced in a study of T cell responses to AZD1222 COVID-19 vaccine (dated by TCRdb to the early 2020s). In light of the paper, this sample's time point label describes: about 28 days (+/-7) after the second vaccine dose. The method was the immunoSEQ multiplex PCR assay. Held by TCRdb, this immuneACCESS table contains in-frame sequences only and omits some clones. Under half of the omission traces to an unresolved V gene where checked; the cause of the rest is unknown. The table for this sample lists 140,000 or so clones; approximately 89% of them were counted only once. Together, the top ten hold roughly 1.7% of the sample. Sequencing was performed on peripheral blood, taken 28 days after the second AZD1222 dose. Source of these receptors: an adult who received the AZD1222 COVID-19 vaccine.

The chain combines TRBV28 with TRBJ1-5; 9 bases match TRBD1. The CDR3 totals 16 residues. Germline V gene sequence: CDR1 MDHEN, CDR2 SYDVKM. J was trimmed by 7 bases and V by 4 bases; bases with no gene match: 11. Here the CDR3 DNA reads TGTGCCAGCAGTTCGCCGGGACAGGGCCTCCACCAGCCCCAGCATTTT. It yields the protein CASSSPGQGLHQPQHF. The entire variable domain, with the rest obtained from reference TRBV28 and TRBJ1-5, is as follows: DVKVTQSSRYLVKRTGEKVFLECVQDMDHENMFWYRQDPGLGLRLIYFSYDVKMKEKGDIPEGYSVSREKKERFSLILESASTNQTSMYLCASSSPGQGLHQPQHFGDGTRLSIL.

This clone occurred once. The same CDR3 can be traced to other DNA sequences in this sample. The chain carries TRBV7-2 and TRBJ2-5; D gene unclear. Germline CDR1 is SGHTA and CDR2 is FQGNSA. The germline V and J ends were trimmed by 5 bases and 5 bases, with 6 bases remaining between them. The length of the CDR3 is 11 residues. The CDR3 sequence is CASSLLETQYF. Written as DNA, the CDR3 is TGTGCCAGCAGCCTGCTGGAGACCCAGTACTTC.

This chain links TRBV10-3 with TRBJ2-7, with 7 positions matching TRBD2. The length of the CDR3 is 13 residues. CDR1 is ENHRY and CDR2 is SYGVKD in the germline V gene. V lost 7 bases and J lost 3; bases outside the gene matches: 6. Written as DNA, the CDR3 is TGTGCCATCAATTCGGCGGGAGACTACGAGCAGTACTTC. Amino acids: CAINSAGDYEQYF.

This chain links TRBV5-6 with TRBJ2-7, with TRBD1 matching 7 bases. Germline lookup yields CDR1 SGHDT and CDR2 YYEEEE. Trimming took 2 bases from V and 0 from J; bases not matched to a gene: 2. The CDR3 totals 14 residues. The CDR3 loop is CASSLQGSSYEQYF. In DNA, the CDR3 is TGTGCCAGCAGCTTACAGGGGTCCTCCTACGAGCAGTACTTC.

The rearrangement uses TRBV4-2 and TRBJ1-1; D uncertain. Germline values: CDR1 LGHNA, CDR2 YNFKEQ. V lost 4 bases and J lost 8, with 8 bases in between. This CDR3 is built from 11 residues. The CDR3 bases are TGTGCCAGCAGCCGCGGGGTGGAAGCTTTCTTT. This translates into CASSRGVEAFF.

V is TRBV9 and J is TRBJ1-4; TRBD1 agrees at 8 bases. The germline V gene encodes CDR1 SGDLS and CDR2 YYNGEE. The CDR3 has 15 residues. Trimming cost V 0 bases and J 8 bases; bases outside gene matches: 6. The CDR3 region is CASSVGQGMREKLFF. In DNA, the CDR3 is TGTGCCAGCAGCGTAGGACAGGGGATGAGGGAAAAACTGTTTTTT.

The chain links TRBV11-1 to TRBJ1-6, with 9 positions matching TRBD1. The ends lost 2 bases at V and 9 bases at J; junction bases unmatched: 2. Germline CDR1 reads SGHAT; CDR2 reads FQDESV (reference sequence). The CDR3 loop spans 14 amino acids. CDR3 in DNA: TGTGCCAGCAGCTTAACAGGGGGCTTTTCACCCCTCCACTTT. Amino acids: CASSLTGGFSPLHF.

CDR3 DNA: TGTGCCAGCAGCTTGGGGGCTGGAAATCAGCCCCAGCATTTT. Protein sequence: CASSLGAGNQPQHF. V gene TRBV7-9 combines with J gene TRBJ1-5; possible D gene TRBD1, 6 bases. There are 14 residues in the CDR3. Per germline, CDR1 SEHNR and CDR2 FQNEAQ (reference sequence). Between the trimmed V and J ends, which lost 3 bases and 4 bases, there was a span of 10 bases.

This rearrangement joins TRBV7-8 to TRBJ1-2; D remains ambiguous. V lost 4 bases and J lost 5, with 11 bases in between. The CDR3 consists of 13 residues. Germline CDR1 and CDR2: SGHVS and FQNEAQ. The CDR3 region is CASSSAGWYGYTF. CDR3 nucleotides: TGTGCCAGCAGCTCCGCGGGATGGTATGGCTACACCTTC. The entire variable domain, with the rest obtained from reference TRBV7-8 and TRBJ1-2, is as follows: GAGVSQSPRYKVAKRGQDVALRCDPISGHVSLFWYQQALGQGPEFLTYFQNEAQLDKSGLPSDRFFAERPEGSVSTLKIQRTQQEDSAVYLCASSSAGWYGYTFGSGTRLTVV.

The chain recombines TRBV28 with TRBJ1-2, with D possibly TRBD1 on 6 matching bases. Trimming took off 5 bases at V and 6 bases at J, with 13 bases between the two ends. This CDR3 comprises 13 residues. Germline CDR1 and CDR2: MDHEN and SYDVKM. The DNA for the CDR3 is TGTGCCAGCAGTACCGGGACATCCGATGGCTACACCTTC. It yields the protein CASSTGTSDGYTF.

The chain recombines TRBV28 with TRBJ1-2, with 10 bases that match TRBD1. This CDR3 is 17 amino acids long. CDR1 is MDHEN and CDR2 is SYDVKM in the germline V gene. After removal of 4 bases from V and 3 bases from J, the junction contained 11 bases not matched to a gene. CDR3 loop: CASSSLSGTGVYYGYTF. The CDR3 nucleotides read TGTGCCAGCAGTTCCCTATCCGGGACAGGGGTTTACTATGGCTACACCTTC.

DNA for the CDR3: TGTGCCAGCAGCCCGACAGGGTTTCAGCCCCAGCATTTT. Protein sequence: CASSPTGFQPQHF. The genes are TRBV7-9 and TRBJ1-5; 7 nucleotides align to TRBD1. The CDR3 consists of 13 residues. Germline values: CDR1 SEHNR, CDR2 FQNEAQ (reference sequence). J gave up 6 bases and V 5 bases, and 4 bases lay outside the gene matches.